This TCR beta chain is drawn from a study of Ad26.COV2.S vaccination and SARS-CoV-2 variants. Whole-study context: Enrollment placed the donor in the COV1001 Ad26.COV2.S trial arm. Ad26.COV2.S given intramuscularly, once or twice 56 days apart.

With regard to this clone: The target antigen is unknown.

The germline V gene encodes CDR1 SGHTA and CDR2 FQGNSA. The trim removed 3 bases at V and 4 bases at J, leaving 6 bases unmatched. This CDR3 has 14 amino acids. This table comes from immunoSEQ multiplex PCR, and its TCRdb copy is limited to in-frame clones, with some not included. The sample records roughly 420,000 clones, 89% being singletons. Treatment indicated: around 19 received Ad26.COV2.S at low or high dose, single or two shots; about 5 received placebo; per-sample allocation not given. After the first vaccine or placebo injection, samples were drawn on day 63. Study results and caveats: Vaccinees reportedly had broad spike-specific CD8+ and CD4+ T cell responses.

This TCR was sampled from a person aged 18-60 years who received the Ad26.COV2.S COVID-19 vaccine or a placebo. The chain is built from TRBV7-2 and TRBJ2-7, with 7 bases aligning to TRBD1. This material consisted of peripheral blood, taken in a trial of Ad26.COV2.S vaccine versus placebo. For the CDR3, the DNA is TGTGCCAGCAGCTTGATAGGGGGCGGATACGAGCAGTACTTC. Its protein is CASSLIGGGYEQYF.